Following are 14 T cell receptor beta chains from one sample sequenced in a study of PD-L1 blockade in urothelial cancer. Sequencing was performed with immunoSEQ multiplex PCR; in TCRdb, only in-frame clones are kept and a portion is missing. The repertoire includes about 100,000 clones, about nine tenths of them detected once, and approximately 1% sits in the top ten. The specimen was PBMCs, collected around atezolizumab (anti-PD-L1) treatment. Source of these receptors: a woman of 80 years or more with urothelial cancer.

J is TRBJ1-3 and V is TRBV10-3; D is undetermined. Germline CDR1 is ENHRY and CDR2 is SYGVKD. Trimming cost V 3 bases and J 0 bases, with 9 bases left between them. CDR3 length equals 15 residues. CDR3 coding DNA: TGTGCCATCAGTGATACCGTCAGCTCTGGAAACACCATATATTTT. This gives the protein CAISDTVSSGNTIYF.

The chain uses TRBV28 and TRBJ1-2, with a weak D call TRBD1 (6 bases). CDR1 and CDR2 (germline): MDHEN, SYDVKM. V dropped 6 bases and J dropped 8 bases, with 16 bases sitting between them. The CDR3 is 13 amino acids. The CDR3 DNA follows: TGTGCCAGCAGGCCCGAGGGGGGGGGCGGCTACACCTTC. It encodes CASRPEGGGGYTF.

The sample holds a few counts of this clone. The J gene is TRBJ2-2, the V gene TRBV6-1, with D perhaps TRBD1 (6 bases). V was pared by 6 bases and J by 3 bases, with 11 bases between. CDR1 MNHNS and CDR2 SASEGT come from the germline V gene. The CDR3 length is 14 residues. CDR3 protein: CASRATGYTGELFF. In DNA form, the CDR3 reads TGTGCCAGCAGAGCCACAGGGTACACCGGGGAGCTGTTTTTT.

V usage is TRBV5-1 and J usage is TRBJ1-4, with TRBD1 as a possible D gene (6 bases). Per the germline V gene, CDR1 is SGHRS and CDR2 is YFSETQ. The V end was cut by 4 bases, the J end by 0 bases, with 10 bases between. CDR3 length: 15 amino acids. The CDR3 DNA sequence: TGCGCCAGCAGCCCTCAGGGGCCAACTAATGAAAAACTGTTTTTT. Its protein product is CASSPQGPTNEKLFF.

This chain links TRBV5-1 with TRBJ2-2; D possibly corresponds to TRBD2 (7 bases). The CDR3 sequence is 14 residues long. V lost 4 bases and J 4 bases, leaving 11 bases between the germline ends. In germline, CDR1 is SGHRS, CDR2 YFSETQ. CDR3 residues: CASSLGGLTGELFF. The CDR3 DNA reads TGCGCCAGCAGCCTCGGGGGGCTCACCGGGGAGCTGTTTTTT.

V and J are TRBV15 and TRBJ1-2, with TRBD1 matching over 7 bases. This CDR3 has 14 residues. From germline, CDR1 is LNHNV and CDR2 YYDKDF (reference sequence). Trimming at V came to 3 bases and at J to 4 bases, leaving 5 bases not matched to a gene. For the CDR3, the DNA is TGTGCCACCAGCAGCCTACAGGGGACCTATGGCTACACCTTC. Translation: CATSSLQGTYGYTF.

CDR3 bases: TGTGCCAGCAGCCTCATTATGGGTCAGGACGAGCAGTACTTC. Protein: CASSLIMGQDEQYF. V usage is TRBV9 and J usage is TRBJ2-7; D gene unclear. CDR3 length equals 14 residues. V lost 4 bases to trimming and J lost 5 bases, with 16 bases between them. Germline assignment: CDR1 SGDLS and CDR2 YYNGEE.

The chain couples TRBV9 to TRBJ2-1; 7 bases align to TRBD2. CDR3 length equals 15 residues. V shed 4 bases and J 1 base; nucleotides not matched to a gene: 5. The V gene's germline CDR1 is SGDLS and CDR2 YYNGEE. This CDR3 reads CASSPQGGSYNEQFF. CDR3 nucleotides: TGTGCCAGCAGCCCCCAGGGAGGGTCCTACAATGAGCAGTTCTTC.

The rearrangement joins TRBV2 to TRBJ2-7, with 7 bases aligning to TRBD1. From germline, CDR1 is SNHLY and CDR2 FYNNEI. This CDR3 contains 14 residues. V gave up 9 bases and J gave up 1 base; unmatched junction bases: 9. CDR3 sequence: CARKTGSTSYEQYF. The CDR3 region has the DNA TGTGCCAGAAAGACAGGGAGTACTTCCTACGAGCAGTACTTC. The variable domain in full, with the rest retrieved from reference TRBV2 and TRBJ2-7, is EPEVTQTPSHQVTQMGQEVILRCVPISNHLYFYWYRQILGQKVEFLVSFYNNEISEKSEIFDDQFSVERPDGSNFTLKIRSTKLEDSAMYFCARKTGSTSYEQYFGPGTRLTVT.

V and J are TRBV7-3 and TRBJ1-1; D not resolved. Trimming took 1 base from V and 4 from J, leaving 13 bases between them. CDR1 and CDR2 (germline): SGHTA, FQGTGA. The CDR3 runs to 15 residues. CDR3 protein: CASSLKAGGSTEAFF. The CDR3, as DNA: TGTGCCAGCAGCTTAAAGGCAGGAGGGAGCACTGAAGCTTTCTTT.

The V and J genes are TRBV12-5 and TRBJ2-7; TRBD2 agrees at 11 bases. V shed 1 base and J 0 bases; nucleotides not matched to a gene: 2. The CDR3 contains 16 residues. From germline, CDR1 is LGHNT and CDR2 FRNRAP. The DNA for the CDR3 is TGTGCTAGTGGTTTGGATACTAGCGGGAGCTCCTACGAGCAGTACTTC. Translation gives CASGLDTSGSSYEQYF.

The CDR3 bases are TGTGCCAGCAGTTCAGCGGGAGGGCCGGATGAGCAGTTCTTC. It is translated as CASSSAGGPDEQFF. The rearrangement joins TRBV27 to TRBJ2-1; 10 bases align to TRBD2. The CDR3 consists of 14 residues. The germline V gene encodes CDR1 MNHEY and CDR2 SMNVEV (reference sequence). With 4 bases clipped from V and 8 bases from J, the junction kept 5 bases outside the gene matches.

This sequence joins TRBV5-1 and TRBJ1-1; TRBD1 is a possible D gene (5 bases). The V gene lost 0 bases and the J gene lost 0 bases, with 6 bases spanning the gap. This CDR3 spans 14 amino acids. The germline V gene encodes CDR1 SGHRS and CDR2 YFSETQ. The CDR3 here is CASSLETVNTEAFF. CDR3 nucleotides: TGCGCCAGCAGCTTGGAGACAGTGAACACTGAAGCTTTCTTT.

The gene calls are TRBV2 and TRBJ2-1; 10 nucleotides match TRBD2. After removal of 0 bases from V and 8 bases from J, the junction contained 4 bases not matched to a gene. There are 15 residues in the CDR3. Germline V gene lookup returns CDR1 SNHLY and CDR2 FYNNEI. CDR3 amino acids: CASSEARTSGHEQFF. The CDR3 DNA sequence: TGTGCCAGCAGTGAAGCGAGGACTAGCGGCCATGAGCAGTTCTTC.